This T cell receptor beta chain appears in the sequencing data of a study of blood T cells in healthy people across ages (dated by TCRdb to about 2015). Notes on the research overall: In model experiments, template switching captured roughly one uniquely barcoded TCR beta cDNA molecule for every two T cells. Using the same blood draw, the study looked at two additional independent replicas of 1 million unique cDNA reads for two donors, one aged 18 to 30 and the other aged 80 or older. Donors of different ages were randomly distributed across sequencing lanes to avoid experimental bias. Donors were grouped into four age groups: young (average approximately 16 years), middle-aged (under 40), aged (62) and long-lived (just over 80). Age-related changes in TCR beta repertoire diversity were measured in the study by deep sequencing normalized with unique cDNA molecular identifiers.

Library preparation used 5' RACE. The listed sequencing device is Illumina HiSeq 2500. A second PCR of about 6 to 11 cycles was performed with a sample-barcoded 5' primer and a J-beta primer mix. A template-switch 5' adaptor carrying 12 random nucleotides introduced a unique molecular identifier onto each TCR beta cDNA molecule. Each sample yielded at least 2.5 million CDR3-containing paired-end reads. All of the RNA was converted into first-strand cDNA using the Mint cDNA synthesis kit, with a TRBC-specific oligonucleotide serving as the primer. Following uracil-DNA glycosylase treatment, a first 18-cycle PCR with universal primers M1SS and BC2_uni_R was performed on all cDNA. Concerning the study's data processing: Each sample was normalized by randomly selecting 1 million high-quality reads, each carrying a distinct molecular identifier. Instead of being binned into consensus sequences, reads that shared molecular identifiers were thrown out. MiTCR, run with a Q25 quality threshold and the strictest error-elimination algorithm, handled CDR3 identification, clonotype clustering and error correction. A nonparametric unseen species model with Euler transformation was used to estimate lower-bound total TCR beta diversity. TCRdb passed the public sequencing reads through fastp at Q25 and MiXCR, retaining productive beta sequences. Merged by CDR3 protein, the rows form single entries marked with the most common genes and DNA. TCRdb assigned the V and J calls; the authors' analysis was not used. This sample comprises roughly 1.7 million distinct CDR3 sequences, roughly 32% of them detected only once. The ten biggest clones cover around 11% of the sample.

With respect to this clonotype: Its cognate antigen has yet to be identified. Base quality data are lacking; no much larger clone is found one base away.

The 39 donors, aged 6 to 90 years, were systemically healthy Caucasian individuals from Russia. About 9.6 milliliters of peripheral blood were collected from each donor into EDTA-treated Vacutainer tubes. Ficoll-Paque density-gradient centrifugation was used to isolate PBMCs, with at least 6.5 million per sample. Trizol reagent was used to extract total RNA from the PBMCs, yielding at least 6 micrograms per sample. For every donor, flow cytometry on a PBMC aliquot measured the percentage of naive CD45RAhigh/CD27high T cells. Study-level results and caveats: Observed TCR beta diversity correlated strongly with the percentage of naive T cells measured by flow cytometry. Compared with the aged group, the long-lived group had more naive CD4+ T cells, fewer expanded clones and increased TCR diversity, suggesting age selection. Bulk unsorted PBMC profiling prevented conclusive comparison of naive and antigen-experienced compartments. Estimates of total diversity from one million sequenced T cells were regarded as lower bounds and underestimates. As age increased, observed TCR beta diversity per million T cells dropped in a roughly linear way, and a significant reduction was already evident by age around 41. The CMV infection status of donors was not known, potentially confounding age-related changes in expanded clonotypes.

Trimming takes 1 base from V and 8 bases from J, and the germline ends sit 8 bases apart. Reading from cysteine to phenylalanine, the CDR3 counts 12 amino acids. Only the CDR3 portion is preserved as DNA: 36 bases, with reading frame beginning at the first base. CDR1 and CDR2 (SEHNR, FQNEAQ) derive from the germline V gene (reference sequence). Material: blood. This receptor chain uses TRBV7-9 and TRBJ1-2; no D gene can be assigned with confidence. The TCR sequence derives from a woman aged 25 to 39 in good health. This receptor has the CDR3 CASSLERRGYTF. The sequenced DNA is TGTGCCAGCAGCTTAGAACGCAGGGGCTACACCTTC.